This T cell receptor (beta chain) was found in a study of T cells in Graves' hyperthyroidism and ophthalmopathy. Findings and limits, study-wide: In the blood, most expanded thyroid clonotypes above 0.001 appeared as well.

For ophthalmopathy patients, the Clinical Activity Score was at least 3 and the NOSPECS grade at least 4; duration was under 3 months. Isolation of PBMCs was performed on roughly 9 ml fresh peripheral blood. The germline V gene encodes CDR1 ENHRY and CDR2 SYGVKD. Trimming left V 5 bases short and J 5 bases short, with 19 bases between. This CDR3 has 16 amino acids. This clonotype was observed a few times. Its target is not known. Amplification of TCR beta CDR3 regions used RNA as the template. TCR CDR3 underwent first-round RT-PCR with the HTBI primer set. TCRdb processed the multiplex PCR reads anew with MiXCR; each CDR3 protein has one entry. The sample has almost 500,000 distinct CDR3 sequences; 20% to 25% are singletons.

The TCR originated in a woman aged 70-85 years with Graves' ophthalmopathy. The rearrangement links TRBV10-3 to TRBJ2-1, with D maybe TRBD2 (5 bases). The sequenced material came from blood. DNA of the CDR3: TGTGCCATCAGTAAACGGGGTCTTGACGGAAACAATGAGCAGTTCTTC. This sequence encodes CAISKRGLDGNNEQFF.